The clone carrying this TCR beta chain was observed at least ten times. No antigen is known for it. There are 13 residues in the CDR3. V was cut by 6 bases and J by 10 bases, with 13 bases left in between. CDR1 is SGHTA and CDR2 is FQGNSA in the germline V gene. This specimen comes from a study of T cell repertoires in cytomegalovirus infection. For the study at large: In public TCR beta signatures, there were indications of both CMV infection and matching HLA type. The study, taken as a whole, reports: Clonotype analysis showed dominance of the ex vivo response by HLA-C-restricted CMV-specific TCR beta clonotypes. Cumulative public TCR beta family frequency identified carriers of CMV plus the relevant HLA.

TCRdb passed the reads through MiXCR, listing each CDR3 protein once. The top ten hold roughly 15% of the sample, which has around 300,000 distinct CDR3 sequences, around a quarter seen once. This chain links TRBV7-2 with TRBJ1-6, with TRBD1 as a possible D gene (6 bases). This specimen was cultured PBMCs, taken from culture after CMV antigen stimulation. The receptor was isolated from a human donor in good health (CMV status not recorded). Some clones in this sample may be carry-over from other donors' samples. The CDR3 DNA reads as TGTGCCAGCAGTCCACAGGGAAGGTCACCCCTCCACTTT. It specifies CASSPQGRSPLHF.